This TCR beta chain was profiled in a study of identical twins. Overall study findings and caveats: Excess low generation probability was seen in twin-shared out-of-frame alpha sequences. Cord blood beta clonotypes present at high abundance carried fewer insertions; no such pattern appeared in memory repertoires.

Germline CDR1 is SEHNR and CDR2 is FQNEAQ (reference sequence). CDR3 length: 14 amino acids. Trimming took 8 bases from V and 1 from J; bases not matched to a gene: 8. Comments on this clonotype: The target antigen is unknown.

A universal primer site was added by template switching, and unique molecular identifiers were carried by the cDNA. TCRdb itself ran the 5' RACE reads through MiXCR, one entry per CDR3 protein. The sample lists about 810,000 distinct CDR3 sequences, over 9% occurring once. The same specimen was also included in a second study, on yellow fever vaccine responses in identical twins.

The J gene is TRBJ2-7, the V gene TRBV7-9; 7 bases are a match to TRBD2. The origin of this receptor is a woman aged 18-29 years in good health. Sequenced: PBMCs. In DNA, the CDR3 is TGTGCCAGCGCAGCGGGAACCATTTCCTACGAGCAGTACTTC. Protein product: CASAAGTISYEQYF. Complete variable domain (other parts from reference TRBV7-9 and TRBJ2-7): DTGVSQNPRHKITKRGQNVTFRCDPISEHNRLYWYRQTLGQGPEFLTYFQNEAQLEKSRLLSDRFSAERPKGSFSTLEIQRTEQGDSAMYLCASAAGTISYEQYFGPGTRLTVT.